One and the same sample provided the 14 T cell receptor beta chains below, sequenced in a study of control samples from healthy donors and cancer patients. TCRdb's table, derived via immunoSEQ multiplex PCR, lists solely in-frame clones and lacks some. The sample lists around 120,000 clones, 87% occurring once. The sequencing input was blood. The receptors here all came from a man aged 35 to 55 in good health.

The J gene is TRBJ2-5, the V gene TRBV27, with D unclear. The V and J ends lost 3 bases and 7 bases respectively, with 12 bases between them. Per the germline V gene, CDR1 is MNHEY and CDR2 is SMNVEV (reference sequence). The CDR3 contains 13 residues. CDR3: CASSLIASATQYF. The DNA for the CDR3 is TGTGCCAGCAGTTTGATAGCCTCGGCGACCCAGTACTTC.

The gene calls are TRBV12-5 and TRBJ2-7; 7 bases match TRBD2. In germline, CDR1 is LGHNT, CDR2 FRNRAP. The J segment lost 3 bases and the V segment lost 0 bases, leaving 8 bases of the junction unmatched. The CDR3 sequence is 16 residues long. CDR3 loop: CASGLVKAGALYEQYF. CDR3 sequence (DNA): TGTGCTAGTGGTTTGGTAAAGGCGGGAGCCCTCTACGAGCAGTACTTC.

This chain joins TRBV2 and TRBJ1-4; D ambiguous. The CDR3 is 15 residues long. V was shortened by 5 bases and J by 10 bases, with 20 bases between the two germline ends. Germline loops: CDR1 SNHLY, CDR2 FYNNEI. CDR3 protein: CASSSGRNQVGKLFF. Here the CDR3 DNA reads TGTGCCAGCAGTTCCGGGAGAAATCAAGTGGGAAAACTGTTTTTT.

Only a few counts were recorded for this clone. V is TRBV6-5 and J is TRBJ1-6, with 8 bases lining up with TRBD1. V dropped 6 bases and J dropped 10; count of bases not matched to a gene: 8. Per germline, CDR1 MNHEY and CDR2 SVGAGI. This CDR3 region has 14 residues. The CDR3: CASRPDRARSPLHF. CDR3 DNA: TGTGCCAGCAGACCGGACAGGGCACGGTCACCCCTCCACTTT.

J is TRBJ2-3 and V is TRBV11-2, with TRBD1 as a possible D gene (6 bases). The CDR3 length is 18 residues. V lost 2 bases to trimming and J lost 0 bases, with 18 bases between them. Germline V gene data show CDR1 as SGHAT and CDR2 as FQNNGV. The DNA for the CDR3 is TGTGCCAGCAGCTTACGAGTAGGACAGACCCTTAGCACAGATACGCAGTATTTT. Translating gives CASSLRVGQTLSTDTQYF.

The V and J genes are TRBV5-1 and TRBJ2-7; TRBD1 might be the D (7 bases). In germline, CDR1 is SGHRS, CDR2 YFSETQ. Trimming shortened V by 4 bases and J by 4 bases, and 15 bases separated the two germline ends. The CDR3 totals 14 residues. The CDR3 nucleotides are TGCGCCAGCAGCCTGTTTTCAGGGGGGTACGAGCAGTACTTC. Protein: CASSLFSGGYEQYF.

This clone has only one observation. The chain recombines TRBV24-1 with TRBJ1-6, with D hard to call. V lost 0 bases to trimming and J lost 0 bases, with 5 bases between them. Germline values: CDR1 KGHDR, CDR2 SFDVKD. The CDR3 has 16 residues. For the CDR3, the DNA is TGTGCCACCAGTGATTTGTTCCCCTCCTATAATTCACCCCTCCACTTT. This codes for CATSDLFPSYNSPLHF.

V gene TRBV24-1 combines with J gene TRBJ1-5, with 12 nucleotides matching TRBD1. V was clipped by 4 bases and J by 6 bases; unmatched bases: 3. CDR3 length: 15 residues. Germline values: CDR1 KGHDR, CDR2 SFDVKD. The CDR3 is CATSEGQGAIQPQHF. The CDR3 coding sequence is TGTGCCACCAGTGAGGGACAGGGGGCTATTCAGCCCCAGCATTTT.

This clone was detected only a few times. The V and J genes are TRBV6-2 or TRBV6-3 and TRBJ1-2; D gene unclear. Trimming took off 3 bases at V and 5 bases at J, with 7 bases between the two ends. The CDR3 covers 12 residues. CDR1 and CDR2 (germline): MNHEY, SVGEGT. The CDR3 loop is CASSYLGYGYTF. CDR3 bases: TGTGCCAGCAGTTATTTGGGGTATGGCTACACCTTC.

This chain connects TRBV30 to TRBJ1-2; possible D gene TRBD1, 6 bases. CDR1 is GTSNPN, CDR2 SVGIG, per germline (reference sequence). The CDR3 totals 11 residues. V dropped 4 bases and J dropped 8 bases, with 11 bases sitting between them. The CDR3 bases are TGTGCCTGGAAAGGGGGGGTCGGCTACACCTTC. Translation gives CAWKGGVGYTF.

Comment on this clone: The same CDR3 can be traced to other DNA sequences in this sample. The V and J genes are TRBV2 and TRBJ1-1; 9 nucleotides align to TRBD1. Germline trimming cut 4 bases from V and 5 bases from J; bases unmatched to any gene: 2. This CDR3 region has 13 residues. Germline CDR1 reads SNHLY; CDR2 reads FYNNEI. Written as DNA, the CDR3 is TGTGCCAGCAGTGGACAGGGGGGTACTGAAGCTTTCTTT. Its translation is CASSGQGGTEAFF.

The chain combines TRBV7-9 with TRBJ2-5; 7 bases fit TRBD1. The CDR3 runs 14 residues. The V segment lost 4 bases and the J segment 0 bases; nucleotides outside the gene matches: 2. Per the germline V gene, CDR1 is SEHNR and CDR2 is FQNEAQ (reference sequence). In nucleotides, the CDR3 is TGTGCCAGCAGCTCTGACAGGGACCAAGAGACCCAGTACTTC. Translation: CASSSDRDQETQYF.

This chain joins TRBV18 and TRBJ2-1; TRBD2 matches 13 bases. From germline, CDR1 is KGHSH and CDR2 LQKENI. The CDR3 covers 16 residues. Germline trimming cut 4 bases from V and 7 bases from J; bases unmatched to any gene: 7. CDR3 sequence: CASSQQTSGGFNEQFF. CDR3 nucleotides: TGTGCCAGCTCACAACAGACTAGCGGGGGGTTTAATGAGCAGTTCTTC.

The V call is TRBV5-4, the J call TRBJ2-7; D not resolved. The CDR3 runs 12 residues. Trimming cost V 0 bases and J 6 bases, with 7 bases left between them. Germline-derived CDR1 and CDR2 are SGHNT and YYREEE (reference sequence). This CDR3 reads CASSLDQSEQYF. CDR3 nucleotides: TGTGCCAGCAGCTTGGACCAGAGCGAGCAGTACTTC.